These T cell receptor beta chains were read from a single sample in a study of T cells in Graves' hyperthyroidism and ophthalmopathy. Via MiXCR, TCRdb re-called the multiplex PCR reads, giving one row per CDR3 protein. This repertoire shows some 500,000 distinct CDR3 sequences, approximately 14% found once; its top ten account for about 17%. The sequencing input was blood. Receptor source: a woman aged 18 to 35 with Graves' hyperthyroidism. Both conserved end residues are trimmed from each CDR3.

V gene | CDR3 protein
TRBV6-2/TRBV6-3 | ASSYPPSSGRASGFQETQY
TRBV3-1 | ASSLLPRTGTGYYEQF
TRBV20-1 | SAFGLAVKGGTTDTQY
TRBV5-1 | ASSFSPSEYEQY
TRBV30 | AWSLAGGQETQY
TRBV5-1 | ASSLDGTGANVLT
TRBV30 | AWSVSRRETQY
TRBV24-1 | ATSDDLDGNTIY
TRBV6-1 | ASSDGDYGYT
TRBV6-1 | ASAWGMNTEAF
TRBV5-6 | ASSRGRINQPQH
TRBV6-5 | ASSYSGGGRGDEQF
TRBV18 | ASSPLTVAKNIQY
TRBV18 | ASSPAAPEAF
TRBV5-1 | ASSLDSGNIQY